The rows below give T cell receptor beta chains drawn from one sample of a study of cytomegalovirus exposure and HLA in healthy donors. The protocol was immunoSEQ multiplex PCR, while the TCRdb copy is restricted to in-frame clones and leaves out a portion. The table shows fewer than 70,000 clones, with around 70% occurring only once. Sequencing was carried out using PBMCs. These receptor sequences come from a woman in her twenties or thirties in good health and CMV-seronegative. The CDR3 runs from the conserved cysteine through the conserved F or W. The D gene is left open where the match is weak. Size is stated for part of the rows, as once, few or many counts, or as a class when the clone is expanded.

v_call	d_call	j_call	clone_size	cdr3_nt	cdr3_aa
TRBV30	TRBD2	TRBJ2-2	few	TGTGCCTGGAGTACAAGCGGGGCCGGGGAGCTGTTTTTT	CAWSTSGAGELFF
TRBV27	NA	TRBJ2-7	NA	TGTGCCAGCAGTACCTTATACCCCCCAATGGGCAGCTCCTACGAGCAGTACTTC	CASSTLYPPMGSSYEQYF
TRBV11-2	TRBD1	TRBJ2-7	few	TGTGCCAGCAGCTCTTCAGGGGACAGGGTTTCCTACGAGCAGTACTTC	CASSSSGDRVSYEQYF
TRBV25-1	NA	TRBJ1-1	NA	TGTGCCAGCAGTCCGGGACTCGTAAACACTGAAGCTTTCTTT	CASSPGLVNTEAFF
TRBV2	NA	TRBJ1-1	NA	TGTGCCAGCAGTGAAGTGAGAACTGAAGCTTTCTTT	CASSEVRTEAFF
TRBV28	TRBD1	TRBJ1-2	NA	TGTGCCAGCAGGGAATACGGGACAGGTCATGGCTACACCTTC	CASREYGTGHGYTF
TRBV6-1	NA	TRBJ1-1	few	TGTGCCAGCAGTGGTCAGAGAGGCACTGAAGCTTTCTTT	CASSGQRGTEAFF
TRBV15	NA	TRBJ1-2	few	TGTGCCACCAGCAGCGACAAGCCATATGGCTACACCTTC	CATSSDKPYGYTF
TRBV19	NA	TRBJ2-4	few	TGTGCCAGTAGTAAGGGCAGGGAAAACATTCAGTACTTC	CASSKGRENIQYF
TRBV29-1	NA	TRBJ1-2	NA	TGCAGCTCTGGGGGGGGGCAAGGCTATGGCTACACCTTC	CSSGGGQGYGYTF
TRBV25-1	NA	TRBJ1-1	NA	TGTGCCAGCAGTGAATCGGACATCGTCACTGAAGCTTTCTTT	CASSESDIVTEAFF
TRBV6-4	TRBD1	TRBJ1-2	NA	TGTGCCAGCAGGGAAGGACAGGGGGCCGGCTATGGCTACACCTTC	CASREGQGAGYGYTF
TRBV7-9	TRBD2	TRBJ2-5	few	TGTGCCAGCAGCCCGGGACTAGCGGGGGTAGAGACCCAGTACTTC	CASSPGLAGVETQYF
TRBV11-2	TRBD2	TRBJ2-5	NA	TGTGCCAGCAGCTTTACCGGGGGGGCCCCAGAGACCCAGTACTTC	CASSFTGGAPETQYF
TRBV5-1	TRBD1	TRBJ1-6	NA	TGCGCCAGCAGCTTAGGGACAGATTATAATTCACCCCTCCACTTT	CASSLGTDYNSPLHF
TRBV6-1	NA	TRBJ2-7	NA	TGTGCCAGCAGTGAGGGCCCTTCGGATTACGAGCAGTACTTC	CASSEGPSDYEQYF
TRBV11-3	NA	TRBJ2-1	NA	TGTGCCAGCAGCTTCACAGGCGGCGCCGCCCGGTTCTTC	CASSFTGGAARFF
TRBV20-1	NA	TRBJ1-6	NA	TGCAGTGCATCCGGGAATCAATTCCACTTT	CSASGNQFHF
TRBV10-3	NA	TRBJ1-1	NA	TGTGCCATCAGTGAGAGGCCACAGCAGAACACTGAAGCTTTCTTT	CAISERPQQNTEAFF
TRBV30	NA	TRBJ1-2	NA	TGTGCCTGGAGTAGAGGACATTTCAACTATGGCTACACCTTC	CAWSRGHFNYGYTF
TRBV2	TRBD1	TRBJ2-7	NA	TGTGCGACAGGGGACCCCTACGAGCAGTACTTC	CATGDPYEQYF
TRBV2	TRBD2	TRBJ2-5	NA	TGTGCCAGCAGTCACCTAGCGGGGGCCTTTACATACCAAGAGACCCAGTACTTC	CASSHLAGAFTYQETQYF
TRBV7-8	TRBD1	TRBJ1-5	NA	TGTGCCAGCAGCTTAGGGCGGTTCGGGACAGGGATGAATCAGCCCCAGCATTTT	CASSLGRFGTGMNQPQHF
TRBV6-6	NA	TRBJ2-5	NA	TGTGCCAGCAGAACTGGTAGGCAGGGGCCAGAGACCCAGTACTTC	CASRTGRQGPETQYF